Shown below are 23 T cell receptor beta chains from a single sample sequenced in a study of monozygotic twins with inflammatory bowel disease. No DNA is given; TCRdb re-called the 5' RACE reads and lists each CDR3 protein once. The sample includes 200,000 to 250,000 distinct CDR3 sequences. The sample was blood. All receptors derive from a human donor with ulcerative colitis or Crohn's disease, or a healthy co-twin of an affected twin (not recorded which).

The CDR3 reads CASWVQNTEAFF. The gene calls are TRBV12-3 or TRBV12-4 and TRBJ1-1. This CDR3 has 12 residues.

This chain uses TRBV20-1 with TRBJ2-5; there is no DNA to check the TCRdb D call of TRBD1. CDR1 is DFQATT and CDR2 is SNEGSKA in the germline V gene (reference sequence). The CDR3 consists of 13 residues. The CDR3 loop is CSAQGALQETQYF.

The chain employs TRBV12-3 or TRBV12-4 and TRBJ2-1. The CDR3 sequence is 14 residues long. The CDR3 loop is CASRLRETYNEQFF.

The CDR3 spells CASSLGPRSYNEQFF. V gene TRBV7-6 combines with J gene TRBJ2-1. Germline-derived CDR1 and CDR2 are SGHVS and FNYEAQ. The length of the CDR3 is 15 residues.

The V gene is TRBV29-1, the J gene TRBJ2-4; TCRdb names TRBD2, which stays unverified in the absence of DNA. The CDR3 runs 16 residues. Germline V gene lookup returns CDR1 SQVTM and CDR2 ANQGSEA. CDR3 sequence reads: CSVEDGPLGSKNIQYF.

The chain carries TRBV20-1 and TRBJ1-4; with no DNA, the TCRdb D assignment of TRBD1 cannot be verified. This CDR3 comprises 14 residues. The germline V gene has CDR1 DFQATT and CDR2 SNEGSKA (reference sequence). This chain's CDR3 is CSARDYRLNEKLFF.

The chain has TRBV5-1 and TRBJ1-3. The V gene's germline CDR1 is SGHRS and CDR2 YFSETQ. This CDR3 region has 14 residues. CDR3 amino acids: CASSATSSGNTIYF.

CDR3 protein: CASRLGPKEYSNQPQHF. J is TRBJ1-5 and V is TRBV28; lacking DNA, the TRBD1 call made by TCRdb goes unchecked. The V gene's germline CDR1 is MDHEN and CDR2 SYDVKM. This CDR3 has 17 amino acids.

This chain links TRBV30 with TRBJ1-1; TCRdb returns TRBD1, unconfirmable since there is no DNA. This CDR3 is 14 amino acids long. Germline V gene lookup returns CDR1 GTSNPN and CDR2 SVGIG (reference sequence). The CDR3 region is CAWSKDSLNTEAFF.

V usage is TRBV10-3 and J usage is TRBJ1-2; TCRdb's D call of TRBD1 is untestable without DNA. The CDR3 has 15 residues. Germline assignment: CDR1 ENHRY and CDR2 SYGVKD. The CDR3 spells CAISESSPGVYGYTF.

The chain is built from TRBV5-6 and TRBJ2-1. The CDR3 has 14 residues. Germline V lookup: CDR1 SGHDT, CDR2 YYEEEE. CDR3 residues: CASSPGGSYNEQFF.

This rearrangement joins TRBV7-2 to TRBJ2-3; the D call from TCRdb, TRBD2, cannot be confirmed without DNA. This CDR3 is built from 16 residues. Germline V gene sequence: CDR1 SGHTA, CDR2 FQGNSA. CDR3 in amino acids: CASSLGTLPFTDTQYF.

The chain recombines TRBV5-4 with TRBJ1-2; the D gene TCRdb calls, TRBD1, cannot be checked with no DNA. The CDR3 spans 13 residues. CDR1 and CDR2 from the germline V gene are SGHNT and YYREEE (reference sequence). CDR3: CASSFTGGGGYTF.

The chain links TRBV6-1 to TRBJ2-7; the D call of TRBD1 rests on TCRdb alone, since no DNA is present to check it. Germline-derived CDR1 and CDR2 are MNHNS and SASEGT. This CDR3 comprises 14 residues. CDR3 protein: CASGSGGLSYEQYF.

The CDR3 reads CASSTRQGLETQYF. The rearrangement links TRBV7-6 to TRBJ2-5; the D gene TCRdb calls, TRBD1, cannot be checked with no DNA. The germline V gene has CDR1 SGHVS and CDR2 FNYEAQ. This CDR3 is 14 amino acids long.

CDR3 amino acids: CSVEWLGQYSDEQFF. The chain combines TRBV29-1 with TRBJ2-1; without DNA, the TCRdb call of TRBD1 cannot be checked. The CDR3 has 15 residues. Germline V lookup: CDR1 SQVTM, CDR2 ANQGSEA.

The CDR3 here is CASSLGEHYEQYF. This sequence joins TRBV13 and TRBJ2-7. This CDR3 has 13 amino acids. Germline V gives CDR1 PRHDT, CDR2 FYEKMQ (reference sequence).

The genes are TRBV4-2 and TRBJ2-5; TCRdb reports TRBD1, a call that lacks DNA to check it against. The CDR3 is made up of 16 amino acids. Germline V gene data show CDR1 as LGHNA and CDR2 as YNFKEQ. The CDR3 sequence is CASSPTRGQGQETQYF.

The J gene is TRBJ1-1, the V gene TRBV29-1; the TCRdb D gene call, TRBD1, has no DNA to confirm it. The germline CDR1 and CDR2 sequences are SQVTM and ANQGSEA. CDR3 length equals 11 residues. The CDR3 loop reads CSVDNAGSTFF.

This rearrangement joins TRBV5-5 to TRBJ2-3. This CDR3 contains 12 residues. Germline CDR1 SGHKS, CDR2 YYEKEE (reference sequence). CDR3 region: CASSFASDTQYF.

The rearrangement links TRBV27 to TRBJ1-2. From germline, CDR1 is MNHEY and CDR2 SMNVEV (reference sequence). The CDR3 consists of 13 residues. The CDR3 protein is CASSLSGLGGYTF.

This sequence joins TRBV12-3 or TRBV12-4 and TRBJ1-4. The CDR3 has 15 amino acids. The CDR3 reads CASSLERGLDEKLFF.

The V gene is TRBV7-9, the J gene TRBJ1-1; without DNA, the TCRdb call of TRBD1 cannot be checked. From germline, CDR1 is SEHNR and CDR2 FQNEAQ (reference sequence). This CDR3 is built from 17 residues. CDR3 sequence: CASSFPGGTLPNTEAFF.